This T cell receptor (delta chain) appears in the sequencing data of a study of gamma-delta T cells after stem cell transplantation. TCRdb redid the clone calls on the RT-PCR reads with CATT. The data contain about 2,600 delta-chain clones, 1.6% of them singletons. In its sample, this clone ranks as medium-sized (0.01 to 0.1%). CDR1 is GEAIGNYY, CDR2 EKD, per germline. Germline trimming cut 0 bases from V and 2 bases from J; bases unmatched to any gene: 25. CDR3 size: 22 residues. Input material: gamma-delta T cells. The sequence came from a human donor. It is not recorded whose cells these are; they may come from a transplant donor. The chain has TRDV2 and TRDJ1; 8 bases fit TRDD3. In DNA form, the CDR3 reads TGTGCCTGTGACACCGTATCGCAGGCTGAAAATACTGGGGGGCCAGGGACCGATAAACTCATCTTT. This encodes CACDTVSQAENTGGPGTDKLIF.